Below are 29 T cell receptor beta chains sequenced from a single sample in a study of cytomegalovirus exposure and HLA in healthy donors. TCRdb's table, derived via immunoSEQ multiplex PCR, lists solely in-frame clones and lacks some. The table records under 150,000 clones, about four fifths of them present only once. The sequenced material came from PBMCs. These receptors all come from a woman aged 25 to 39 in good health and CMV-seronegative.

The chain carries TRBV4-1 and TRBJ2-4, with 8 bases matching TRBD1. The junction had 0 bases not matched to a gene; V was cut back by 0 bases and J by 2 bases. The CDR3 extends over 15 amino acids. CDR1 and CDR2 (germline): MGHRA, YSYEKL. In DNA form, the CDR3 reads TGCGCCAGCAGCCAAGACAGGGGGCCCAAAAACATTCAGTACTTC. As protein: CASSQDRGPKNIQYF.

V gene TRBV5-1 combines with J gene TRBJ1-1; D may be TRBD1 (5 bases). CDR1 and CDR2 (germline): SGHRS, YFSETQ. CDR3 length: 13 amino acids. The V and J ends lost 3 bases and 2 bases respectively, with 8 bases between them. CDR3 amino acids: CASSYGGNTEAFF. CDR3 in DNA: TGCGCCAGCAGCTACGGGGGAAACACTGAAGCTTTCTTT.

The chain has TRBV4-2 and TRBJ1-4, with TRBD1 as a possible D gene (5 bases). This CDR3 is built from 19 residues. Germline lookup yields CDR1 LGHNA and CDR2 YNFKEQ. V lost 0 bases and J 4 bases, leaving 21 bases between the germline ends. CDR3 in DNA: TGTGCCAGCAGCCAAGACCCCGGGGACTGGGGTTCGGTTAATGAAAAACTGTTTTTT. As protein: CASSQDPGDWGSVNEKLFF.

V usage is TRBV19 and J usage is TRBJ2-2; TRBD1 matches at 8 bases. This CDR3 contains 17 residues. Germline V gene sequence: CDR1 LNHDA, CDR2 SQIVND (reference sequence). V shed 6 bases and J 4 bases; nucleotides not matched to a gene: 13. DNA of the CDR3: TGTGCCAGTAGACTAAGAGGTGGACAGGGCGGCACCGGGGAGCTGTTTTTT. Its translation is CASRLRGGQGGTGELFF.

This chain joins TRBV9 and TRBJ2-1; a possible D gene is TRBD1 (6 bases). V gave up 4 bases and J gave up 13 bases, with 21 bases separating them. There are 14 residues in the CDR3. Germline CDR1 reads SGDLS; CDR2 reads YYNGEE. CDR3 amino acids: CASSSNPQGHRQFF. CDR3 nucleotides: TGTGCCAGCAGCTCCAACCCCCAGGGACATCGACAGTTCTTC.

The V call is TRBV27, the J call TRBJ1-6, with unresolved D. Germline CDR1 and CDR2: MNHEY and SMNVEV (reference sequence). The CDR3 is 16 residues long. V was clipped by 3 bases and J by 9 bases, with 18 bases between them. Written as DNA, the CDR3 is TGTGCCAGCAGTTTTGCGGAGGGAAGACGGAGTTCACCCCTCCACTTT. This sequence encodes CASSFAEGRRSSPLHF.

The V call is TRBV5-1, the J call TRBJ1-1; perhaps TRBD1 as D (6 bases). The V gene lost 3 bases and the J gene lost 0 bases, with 15 bases spanning the gap. This CDR3 spans 16 amino acids. CDR1 is SGHRS and CDR2 is YFSETQ in the germline V gene. This CDR3 reads CASSSDVRTVNTEAFF. CDR3 DNA: TGCGCCAGCAGCTCGGATGTTCGGACAGTGAACACTGAAGCTTTCTTT.

The V gene is TRBV9, the J gene TRBJ2-7; D call uncertain. This CDR3 spans 14 amino acids. The V end was cut by 3 bases, the J end by 3 bases, with 13 bases between. The germline CDR1 and CDR2 sequences are SGDLS and YYNGEE. CDR3 sequence (DNA): TGTGCCAGCAGCGCTGACCCGGCTAGCTACGAGCAGTACTTC. Translated: CASSADPASYEQYF.

The rearrangement uses TRBV18 and TRBJ2-7, with a weak D call TRBD1 (5 bases). Germline V gives CDR1 KGHSH, CDR2 LQKENI. This CDR3 has 14 residues. The V and J ends lost 0 bases and 6 bases respectively, with 12 bases between them. CDR3 coding DNA: TGTGCCAGCTCACCACCGGGCAGGGTCGGCGAGCAGTACTTC. Its protein is CASSPPGRVGEQYF.

The gene calls are TRBV15 and TRBJ1-5; 8 nucleotides match TRBD1. V dropped 0 bases and J dropped 7; count of bases not matched to a gene: 5. The CDR3 has 15 residues. From germline, CDR1 is LNHNV and CDR2 YYDKDF (reference sequence). The CDR3 nucleotides read TGTGCCACCAGCAGAGACAGGGGGCAGGGACAGCCCCAGCATTTT. Protein sequence: CATSRDRGQGQPQHF.

The V and J genes are TRBV14 and TRBJ2-1; D uncertain. The germline CDR1 and CDR2 sequences are SGHDN and FVKESK. V was shortened by 6 bases and J by 6 bases, with 6 bases between the two germline ends. The CDR3 runs 11 residues. CDR3 coding DNA: TGTGCCAGCAGTCGAGGCAATGAGCAGTTCTTC. Protein sequence: CASSRGNEQFF.

The V and J genes are TRBV20-1 and TRBJ1-1; D uncertain. The CDR3 extends over 11 amino acids. Trimming cost V 1 base and J 11 bases, with 11 bases left between them. Germline CDR1 is DFQATT and CDR2 is SNEGSKA (reference sequence). As DNA, the CDR3 is TGCAGTGCTAGAGGTGTGATCGAGGCTTTCTTT. Protein sequence: CSARGVIEAFF.

This clone was observed a single time. The chain couples TRBV7-9 to TRBJ1-3, with TRBD1 matching over 9 bases. The V gene's germline CDR1 is SEHNR and CDR2 FQNEAQ (reference sequence). The CDR3 loop spans 16 amino acids. The ends lost 4 bases at V and 4 bases at J; junction bases unmatched: 8. CDR3 sequence (DNA): TGTGCCAGCAGCTCAGGGACAGGGCTTTTCGGAAACACCATATATTTT. It is translated as CASSSGTGLFGNTIYF.

The chain has TRBV5-1 and TRBJ1-1; tentatively, D is TRBD1 (5 bases). CDR3 length: 15 residues. V was trimmed by 4 bases and J by 3 bases, leaving 16 bases between them. Germline assignment: CDR1 SGHRS and CDR2 YFSETQ. CDR3 DNA sequence: TGCGCCAGCAGCGAACCGGGACTTAGGGACACTGAAGCTTTCTTT. Translation: CASSEPGLRDTEAFF.

This clone has more than one count but fewer than ten. This rearrangement joins TRBV7-8 to TRBJ1-5, with D uncertain. The CDR3 extends over 12 amino acids. V dropped 4 bases and J dropped 6 bases, with 7 bases sitting between them. Germline lookup yields CDR1 SGHVS and CDR2 FQNEAQ. The CDR3 coding sequence is TGTGCCAGCAGCTCCCACGGTCAGCCCCAGCATTTT. Protein: CASSSHGQPQHF.

The V and J genes are TRBV5-1 and TRBJ1-3; D not certain. The length of the CDR3 is 16 residues. Trimming cost V 0 bases and J 3 bases, with 13 bases left between them. Per germline, CDR1 SGHRS and CDR2 YFSETQ. The CDR3 here is CASSLAVVSGGNTIYF. In DNA form, the CDR3 reads TGCGCCAGCAGCTTGGCGGTCGTGTCGGGTGGAAACACCATATATTTT.

This clone showed up just once. The rearrangement joins TRBV18 to TRBJ2-3, with 9 bases matching TRBD2. Germline CDR1 and CDR2: KGHSH and LQKENI. Trimming removed 0 bases from V and 4 bases from J; junction bases left unmatched: 5. This CDR3 comprises 16 residues. CDR3 sequence reads: CASSPPGSGGSDTQYF. The CDR3 region has the DNA TGTGCCAGCTCACCACCGGGTAGCGGGGGTTCAGATACGCAGTATTTT.

This chain links TRBV9 with TRBJ1-2; TRBD1 agrees at 7 bases. V was pared by 2 bases and J by 2 bases, with 6 bases of the junction left unmatched. The CDR3 runs to 15 residues. Germline loops: CDR1 SGDLS, CDR2 YYNGEE. CDR3 in DNA: TGTGCCAGCAGCGTGAAGACGACAGGGAACTATGGCTACACCTTC. Encoded protein: CASSVKTTGNYGYTF.

The V and J genes are TRBV14 and TRBJ1-2; tentatively, D is TRBD1 (6 bases). Germline-derived CDR1 and CDR2 are SGHDN and FVKESK. Deletions cut 4 bases from V and 4 bases from J, with 22 bases between. The CDR3 has 17 amino acids. The CDR3 loop is CASSPQKTGPSGYGYTF. Here the CDR3 DNA reads TGTGCCAGCAGCCCTCAAAAAACAGGGCCCTCGGGCTATGGCTACACCTTC.

Only one count was recorded for this clone. V and J are TRBV5-6 and TRBJ2-5, with D perhaps matching TRBD1 (5 bases). This CDR3 is 13 amino acids long. Germline CDR1 is SGHDT and CDR2 is YYEEEE. The germline V and J ends were trimmed by 4 bases and 7 bases, with 14 bases remaining between them. CDR3 in DNA: TGTGCCAGCAGCGGCAGGGATTCGGGGACCCAGTACTTC. Its translation: CASSGRDSGTQYF.

The chain carries TRBV19 and TRBJ1-6; D is unclear. Germline CDR1 is LNHDA and CDR2 is SQIVND (reference sequence). V was cut by 2 bases and J by 4 bases, with 21 bases left in between. This CDR3 contains 19 residues. Written as DNA, the CDR3 is TGTGCCAGTAGTATATCGGCAGGCACACATCAAGTATATAATTCACCCCTCCACTTT. Translation gives CASSISAGTHQVYNSPLHF.

The chain employs TRBV10-3 and TRBJ1-1; TRBD1 aligns across 9 bases. With V trimmed by 0 bases and J by 1 base, 0 bases remained unmatched. CDR3 length: 15 amino acids. Germline V gene sequence: CDR1 ENHRY, CDR2 SYGVKD. CDR3 in DNA: TGTGCCATCAGTGAGTCGGGACAGGGGAACACTGAAGCTTTCTTT. The encoded protein is CAISESGQGNTEAFF.

The chain joins TRBV19 to TRBJ2-1; maybe TRBD1 (5 bases). Between the trimmed V and J ends, which lost 5 bases and 7 bases, there was a span of 12 bases. CDR3 size: 13 residues. Per the germline V gene, CDR1 is LNHDA and CDR2 is SQIVND (reference sequence). In DNA form, the CDR3 reads TGTGCCAGTAGTCCACGACAGAGAAATGAGCAGTTCTTC. Translated: CASSPRQRNEQFF. The full variable domain, completed using reference TRBV19 and TRBJ2-1, is DGGITQSPKYLFRKEGQNVTLSCEQNLNHDAMYWYRQDPGQGLRLIYYSQIVNDFQKGDIAEGYSVSREKKESFPLTVTSAQKNPTAFYLCASSPRQRNEQFFGPGTRLTVL.

V usage is TRBV15 and J usage is TRBJ2-7; 9 nucleotides line up with TRBD1. V was pared by 2 bases and J by 5 bases, with 7 bases of the junction left unmatched. The CDR3 runs to 15 residues. CDR1 LNHNV and CDR2 YYDKDF come from the germline V gene (reference sequence). The DNA of the CDR3 is TGTGCCACCAGCAGAACTCGGACAGGGGTCCACGAGCAGTACTTC. Translation gives CATSRTRTGVHEQYF.

The CDR3 protein is CASSSGQSYEQYF. The DNA of the CDR3 is TGTGCCAGCAGTTCGGGACAGAGCTACGAGCAGTACTTC. The chain has TRBV5-6 and TRBJ2-7; 7 bases agree with TRBD1. The CDR3 runs 13 residues. After removal of 5 bases from V and 3 bases from J, the junction contained 5 bases not matched to a gene. Per the germline V gene, CDR1 is SGHDT and CDR2 is YYEEEE.

V is TRBV7-2 and J is TRBJ2-7; tentative D call: TRBD1 (6 bases). CDR1 is SGHTA and CDR2 is FQGNSA in the germline V gene. The CDR3 has 14 residues. Trimming removed 1 base from V and 6 bases from J, with 13 bases in between. DNA of the CDR3: TGTGCCAGCAGCTTAGATACAGGGTCGATCGAGCAGTACTTC. Translating gives CASSLDTGSIEQYF.

The chain recombines TRBV7-2 with TRBJ2-1; TRBD2 is a possible D gene (6 bases). This CDR3 contains 16 residues. Germline CDR1 reads SGHTA; CDR2 reads FQGNSA. The V end lost 2 bases, the J end lost 4 bases, and 15 bases lay between the germline ends. The CDR3 DNA follows: TGTGCCAGCAGCTTACGCGGGACTCGAGAGTACAATGAGCAGTTCTTC. The encoded protein is CASSLRGTREYNEQFF.

Only one count was recorded for this clone. The rearrangement uses TRBV5-1 and TRBJ1-4; D is ambiguous. CDR3 length: 14 residues. The germline V gene has CDR1 SGHRS and CDR2 YFSETQ. Trimming removed 4 bases from V and 6 bases from J, with 13 bases in between. The CDR3 coding sequence is TGCGCCAGCAGCGGTTCCTCTATCCATGAAAAACTGTTTTTT. Translating it yields CASSGSSIHEKLFF.

This sequence joins TRBV27 and TRBJ2-7, with TRBD1 identical over 9 bases. CDR1 is MNHEY and CDR2 is SMNVEV in the germline V gene (reference sequence). With V trimmed by 8 bases and J by 7 bases, 15 bases remained unmatched. The CDR3 is 15 amino acids. The CDR3 region is CASRVGTGRGGEQYF. CDR3 in DNA: TGTGCCAGCCGCGTCGGGACAGGGAGAGGGGGGGAGCAGTACTTC.